A selection of T cell receptor beta chains follows, all from one sample in a study of identical twins. TCRdb reanalysed the 5' RACE reads using MiXCR and keeps one entry per CDR3 protein. Of a few hundred thousand distinct CDR3 sequences detected, 9.6% appear once; the ten largest clones hold roughly 3%. The data also belong to a second study, concerning yellow fever vaccine responses in identical twins.

The sequencing sample was made of PBMCs. Every receptor here comes from a woman between 18 and 29 years old in good health. Both conserved end residues are part of each CDR3. A D gene is named only where the DNA matches it firmly. Not every row has a clone size; where given, it reads once, few, many or a size class.

len	d_gene	v_gene	abundance	j_gene	CDR3aa	CDR3nt
16	NA	TRBV4-3	few	TRBJ2-4	CASSQDGTDAKNIQYF	TGCGCCAGCAGCCAAGATGGCACTGACGCCAAAAACATTCAGTACTTC
17	TRBD1	TRBV11-2	NA	TRBJ2-3	CASSLGTGTLSTDTQYF	TGTGCCAGCAGCCTAGGGACAGGCACCCTGAGCACAGATACGCAGTATTTT
16	TRBD2	TRBV24-1	NA	TRBJ2-1	CATSAHRTSGNNEQFF	TGTGCCACCAGTGCCCACCGGACTAGCGGAAACAATGAGCAGTTCTTC
13	NA	TRBV5-6	many	TRBJ1-1	CASSLTENTEAFF	TGTGCCAGCAGCTTGACAGAGAACACTGAAGCTTTCTTT
13	NA	TRBV16	many	TRBJ2-7	CASSDTGAYEQYF	TGTGCCAGCAGCGACACGGGAGCCTACGAGCAGTACTTC
11	NA	TRBV30	few	TRBJ2-1	CAWSQYNEQFF	TGTGCCTGGAGTCAATACAATGAGCAGTTCTTC
11	NA	TRBV5-6	many	TRBJ2-7	CASSIRDEQYF	TGTGCCAGCAGCATCAGGGACGAGCAGTACTTC
14	NA	TRBV5-1	many	TRBJ2-7	CASRSGRPSYEQYF	TGCGCCAGTCGGTCGGGACGGCCCTCCTACGAGCAGTACTTC
14	NA	TRBV20-1	few	TRBJ1-1	CSASKASGTTEAFF	TGCAGTGCTAGTAAGGCCAGCGGGACCACTGAAGCTTTCTTT
16	NA	TRBV6-5	once	TRBJ1-1	CASSYSRLSPGTEAFF	TGTGCCAGCAGTTACTCACGCCTGTCTCCGGGCACTGAAGCTTTCTTT
15	NA	TRBV24-1	NA	TRBJ2-2	CATSDLYGVTGELFF	TGTGCCACCAGTGATTTGTACGGGGTCACCGGGGAGCTGTTTTTT
18	TRBD1	TRBV6-2/TRBV6-3	few	TRBJ2-2	CASSYSIGRSQGAGELFF	TGTGCCAGCAGTTACTCGATCGGCCGATCACAGGGGGCCGGGGAGCTGTTTTTT
15	NA	TRBV5-1	many	TRBJ2-3	CASSLETYGADTQYF	TGCGCCAGCAGCTTGGAGACTTATGGGGCAGATACGCAGTATTTT
14	NA	TRBV7-8	NA	TRBJ2-1	CASSPERAYNEQFF	TGTGCCAGCAGCCCCGAGAGGGCCTACAATGAGCAGTTCTTC
13	NA	TRBV29-1	few	TRBJ2-5	CSVRGPSGETQYF	TGCAGCGTACGGGGCCCCTCTGGGGAGACCCAGTACTTC